This is a list of T cell receptor beta chains from one sample in a study of PD-L1 blockade in urothelial cancer. The table came from immunoSEQ multiplex PCR; TCRdb's copy has only in-frame clones and leaves some out. Of over 100,000 clones listed, approximately 84% are singletons. Specimen: PBMCs, collected around atezolizumab (anti-PD-L1) treatment. These receptors all stem from a man aged 50 or older with urothelial cancer. CDR3s include the opening cysteine and the closing phenylalanine or tryptophan. Each record gives: V gene, D gene, J gene, clone size, CDR3 protein, CDR3 DNA. The D gene is left open where the match is weak. Size is stated for part of the rows, as once, few or many counts, or as a class when the clone is expanded.

>TRBV19|.|TRBJ1-6|.
CASSMGLINSPLHF
TGTGCCAGTAGTATGGGACTGATCAATTCACCCCTCCACTTT
>TRBV7-9|.|TRBJ1-1|few
CASSPQGDRTEAFF
TGTGCCAGCAGCCCACAGGGAGATAGGACTGAAGCTTTCTTT
>TRBV25-1|.|TRBJ1-6|.
CASSESSVSPLHF
TGTGCCAGCAGTGAGAGTTCGGTTTCACCCCTCCACTTT
>TRBV6-6|TRBD1|TRBJ1-2|.
CASSSDRSGYTF
TGTGCCAGCAGTTCGGACAGGAGCGGCTACACCTTC
>TRBV19|.|TRBJ2-6|.
CASSRAGNSGANVLTF
TGTGCCAGTAGTAGGGCGGGAAACTCTGGGGCCAACGTCCTGACTTTC
>TRBV5-1|.|TRBJ1-1|once
CASKRAGYPEAFF
TGCGCCAGCAAACGTGCAGGCTACCCTGAAGCTTTCTTT
>TRBV21-1|.|TRBJ1-5|.
CASSRDRVRLNQPQHF
TGTGCCAGCAGCAGGGACAGGGTGAGGTTGAATCAGCCCCAGCATTTT
>TRBV15|TRBD2|TRBJ2-7|.
CATSRLELGLAGPSYEQYF
TGTGCCACCAGCAGACTGGAGTTGGGACTAGCGGGACCCTCCTACGAGCAGTACTTC
>TRBV18|.|TRBJ2-1|once
CASSRTASSYNEQFF
TGTGCCAGCTCCCGGACAGCCTCCTCCTACAATGAGCAGTTCTTC
>TRBV6-5|TRBD2|TRBJ2-7|.
CASSSLGGVTYEQYF
TGTGCCAGCAGTTCACTGGGGGGGGTAACCTACGAGCAGTACTTC
>TRBV2|.|TRBJ1-1|.
CASIPGGWWAFF
TGTGCCAGCATCCCCGGGGGGTGGTGGGCTTTCTTT
>TRBV5-4|TRBD1|TRBJ2-5|.
CASSSPTGTIETQYF
TGTGCCAGCAGCTCACCGACAGGGACCATAGAGACCCAGTACTTC
>TRBV9|TRBD2|TRBJ2-3|.
CASSDRTSRSDTQYF
TGTGCCAGCAGCGATCGGACTAGCAGGTCAGATACGCAGTATTTT
>TRBV19|TRBD1|TRBJ1-2|.
CASLPGQGAYGYTF
TGTGCCAGCCTACCCGGGCAGGGGGCTTACGGCTACACCTTC
>TRBV10-3|TRBD2|TRBJ2-7|.
CAIASGGRADEQYF
TGTGCCATCGCGTCAGGCGGGAGGGCCGACGAGCAGTACTTC
>TRBV5-1|TRBD2|TRBJ2-7|.
CASSLGLAGDVVYEQYF
TGCGCCAGCAGCCTCGGACTAGCGGGAGACGTTGTCTACGAGCAGTACTTC
>TRBV5-4|TRBD2|TRBJ2-3|.
CASSLGTSGRTDTQYF
TGTGCCAGCAGCTTAGGGACTAGCGGACGCACAGATACGCAGTATTTT
>TRBV30|TRBD2|TRBJ2-1|.
CACRSGRPLVYNEQFF
TGTGCCTGTCGTAGCGGGAGGCCCCTGGTTTACAATGAGCAGTTCTTC
>TRBV6-1|.|TRBJ1-1|.
CASRDYWTGEAFF
TGTGCCAGCAGAGACTATTGGACTGGGGAAGCTTTCTTT
>TRBV18|TRBD1|TRBJ1-2|.
CASSASTGQIYGYTF
TGTGCCAGCTCGGCCAGTACGGGACAGATCTATGGCTACACCTTC
>TRBV7-2|TRBD1|TRBJ1-2|.
CASSLAGGDYGYTF
TGTGCCAGCAGCTTAGCAGGGGGCGACTATGGCTACACCTTC
>TRBV5-8|TRBD1|TRBJ2-7|.
CASSPGGFEQYF
TGTGCCAGCAGCCCAGGGGGCTTCGAGCAGTACTTC
>TRBV7-8|.|TRBJ2-7|once
CASSYRRNTYEQYF
TGTGCCAGCAGCTACCGGAGAAATACCTACGAGCAGTACTTC
>TRBV7-8|.|TRBJ2-7|once
CASSLALILNLKDSGDYEQYF
TGTGCCAGCAGCTTAGCGCTAATCCTAAACTTAAAGGACTCTGGGGATTACGAGCAGTACTTC
>TRBV6-5|.|TRBJ2-3|.
CASRDLGGGTDTQYF
TGTGCCAGCAGAGACCTGGGAGGAGGCACAGATACGCAGTATTTT
>TRBV28|.|TRBJ1-6|.
CASRETPRHSPLHF
TGTGCCAGCAGGGAGACCCCGAGACATTCACCCCTCCACTTT